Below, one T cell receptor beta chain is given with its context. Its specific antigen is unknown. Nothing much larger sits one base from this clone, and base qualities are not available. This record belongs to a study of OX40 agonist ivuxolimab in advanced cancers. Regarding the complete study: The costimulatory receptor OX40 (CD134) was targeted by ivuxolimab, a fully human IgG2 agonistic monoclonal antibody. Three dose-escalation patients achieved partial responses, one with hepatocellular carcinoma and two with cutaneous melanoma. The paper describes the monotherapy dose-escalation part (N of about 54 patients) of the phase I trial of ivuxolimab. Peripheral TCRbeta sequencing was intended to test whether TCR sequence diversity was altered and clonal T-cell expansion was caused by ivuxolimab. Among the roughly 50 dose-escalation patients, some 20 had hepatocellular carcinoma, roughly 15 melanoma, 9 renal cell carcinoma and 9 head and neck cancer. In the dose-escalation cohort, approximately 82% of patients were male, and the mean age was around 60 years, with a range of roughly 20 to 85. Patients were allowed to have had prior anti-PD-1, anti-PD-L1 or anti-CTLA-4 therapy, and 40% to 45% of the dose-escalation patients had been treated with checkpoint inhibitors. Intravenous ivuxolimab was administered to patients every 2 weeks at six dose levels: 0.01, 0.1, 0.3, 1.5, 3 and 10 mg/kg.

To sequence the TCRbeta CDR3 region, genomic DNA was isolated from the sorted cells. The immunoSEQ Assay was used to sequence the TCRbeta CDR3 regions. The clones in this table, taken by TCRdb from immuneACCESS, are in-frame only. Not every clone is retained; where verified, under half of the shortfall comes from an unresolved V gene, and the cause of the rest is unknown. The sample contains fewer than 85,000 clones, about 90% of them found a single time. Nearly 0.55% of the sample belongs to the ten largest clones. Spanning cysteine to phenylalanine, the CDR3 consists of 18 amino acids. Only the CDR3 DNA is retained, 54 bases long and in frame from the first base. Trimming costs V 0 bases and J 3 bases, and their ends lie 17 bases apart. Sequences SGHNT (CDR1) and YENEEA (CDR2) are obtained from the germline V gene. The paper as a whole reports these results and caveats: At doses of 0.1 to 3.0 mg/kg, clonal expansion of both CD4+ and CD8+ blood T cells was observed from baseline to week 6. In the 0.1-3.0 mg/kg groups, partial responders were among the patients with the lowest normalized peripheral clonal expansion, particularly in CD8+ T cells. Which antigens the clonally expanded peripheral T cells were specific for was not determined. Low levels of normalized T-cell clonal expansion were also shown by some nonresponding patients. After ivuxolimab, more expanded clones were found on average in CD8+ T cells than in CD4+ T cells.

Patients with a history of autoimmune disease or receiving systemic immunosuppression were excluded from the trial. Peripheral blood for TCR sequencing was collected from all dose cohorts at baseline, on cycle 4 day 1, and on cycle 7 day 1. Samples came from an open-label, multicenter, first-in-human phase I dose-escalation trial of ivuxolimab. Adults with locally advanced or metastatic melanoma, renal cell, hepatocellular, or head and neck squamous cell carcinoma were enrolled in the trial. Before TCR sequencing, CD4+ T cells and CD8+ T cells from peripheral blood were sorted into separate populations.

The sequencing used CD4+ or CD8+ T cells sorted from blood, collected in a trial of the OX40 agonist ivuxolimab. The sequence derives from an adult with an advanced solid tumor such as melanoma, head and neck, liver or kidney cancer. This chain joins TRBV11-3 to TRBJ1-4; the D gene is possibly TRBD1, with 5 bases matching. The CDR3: CASSLDKGPGGANEKLFF. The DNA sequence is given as TGTGCCAGCAGCTTAGATAAAGGTCCCGGGGGAGCTAATGAAAAACTGTTTTTT. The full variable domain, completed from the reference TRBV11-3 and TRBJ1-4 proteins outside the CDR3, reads EAGVVQSPRYKIIEKKQPVAFWCNPISGHNTLYWYLQNLGQGPELLIRYENEEAVDDSQLPKDRFSAERLKGVDSTLKIQPAELGDSAVYLCASSLDKGPGGANEKLFFGSGTQLSVL.